This passage covers 18 T cell receptor beta chains from one sample sequenced in a study of blood T cell repertoires in COVID-19. TCRdb's table, derived via immunoSEQ multiplex PCR, lists solely in-frame clones and lacks some. Of fewer than 250,000 clones detected, 83% appear once; the ten largest clones hold about 2.7%. The material sequenced was peripheral blood. The receptors derive from a middle-aged woman with active or convalescent COVID-19.

This clone was picked up one time. The gene calls are TRBV2 and TRBJ1-2, with D unresolved. CDR3 length: 14 amino acids. The germline V gene encodes CDR1 SNHLY and CDR2 FYNNEI. V lost 2 bases to trimming and J lost 4 bases, with 11 bases between them. DNA of the CDR3: TGTGCCAGCAGTGAAACGCTAGACGCCTATGGCTACACCTTC. Translation: CASSETLDAYGYTF.

The chain carries TRBV3-1 (or the pseudogene TRBV3-2) and TRBJ2-1, with 13 bases identical to TRBD2. The CDR3 runs to 12 residues. Germline V lookup: CDR1 LGHDT, CDR2 YNNKEL (reference sequence). Here the CDR3 reads CAAGLAGDGQFF. CDR3 DNA sequence: TGTGCTGCAGGACTAGCGGGAGATGGGCAGTTCTTC.

J is TRBJ2-1 and V is TRBV4-2; 9 bases map to TRBD2. V trimming: 3 bases; J trimming: 5 bases; junction bases outside the gene matches: 8. In germline, CDR1 is LGHNA, CDR2 YNFKEQ. This CDR3 spans 16 amino acids. The CDR3 DNA reads TGTGCCAGCAGCCAGGGGGCGGGGGGGCCCAACAATGAGCAGTTCTTC. Translated: CASSQGAGGPNNEQFF.

CDR3 sequence: CASSYSGYNEQFF. DNA for the CDR3: TGTGCCAGCAGTTACTCCGGGTACAATGAGCAGTTCTTC. The V and J genes are TRBV6-2 or TRBV6-3 and TRBJ2-1; D call uncertain. Per the germline V gene, CDR1 is MNHEY and CDR2 is SVGEGT. V shed 0 bases and J shed 4 bases, with 4 bases lying between them. This CDR3 spans 13 amino acids.

A single count supports this clone. V usage is TRBV18 and J usage is TRBJ2-2, with 15 bases matching TRBD2. Germline V gene sequence: CDR1 KGHSH, CDR2 LQKENI. The trim removed 3 bases at V and 5 bases at J, leaving 4 bases unmatched. This CDR3 is built from 17 residues. CDR3 DNA sequence: TGTGCCAGCTCACCCACCGGACTAGCGGGAGGGACCGGGGAGCTGTTTTTT. This codes for CASSPTGLAGGTGELFF.

The chain combines TRBV2 with TRBJ1-1, with D unresolved. The CDR3 totals 14 residues. Trimming shortened V by 4 bases and J by 8 bases, and 17 bases separated the two germline ends. Looked up from germline, CDR1 is SNHLY and CDR2 is FYNNEI. CDR3 sequence reads: CASSASALHREAFF. CDR3 bases: TGTGCCAGCAGTGCCTCTGCACTGCACCGCGAAGCTTTCTTT.

The CDR3 is CASSFDRGRGGELFF. The CDR3 nucleotides are TGTGCCAGCAGCTTTGACAGGGGCAGGGGCGGGGAGCTGTTTTTT. V gene TRBV13 combines with J gene TRBJ2-2; TRBD1 matches at 8 bases. This CDR3 spans 15 amino acids. With V trimmed by 3 bases and J by 7 bases, 7 bases remained unmatched. The germline CDR1 and CDR2 sequences are PRHDT and FYEKMQ (reference sequence).

V and J are TRBV11-3 and TRBJ2-1; unclear D gene. CDR3 length: 14 amino acids. V gave up 1 base and J gave up 0 bases, with 4 bases separating them. Germline lookup yields CDR1 SGHNT and CDR2 YENEEA. As DNA, the CDR3 is TGTGCCAGCAGCTTAGCGAGCTCCTACAATGAGCAGTTCTTC. It codes for CASSLASSYNEQFF. Supplemented by reference TRBV11-3 and TRBJ2-1, the full variable domain reads EAGVVQSPRYKIIEKKQPVAFWCNPISGHNTLYWYLQNLGQGPELLIRYENEEAVDDSQLPKDRFSAERLKGVDSTLKIQPAELGDSAVYLCASSLASSYNEQFFGPGTRLTVL.

The chain has TRBV11-1 and TRBJ2-7, with 8 bases fitting TRBD2. CDR1 and CDR2 (germline): SGHAT, FQDESV (reference sequence). V lost 3 bases, J lost 2 bases, and 3 bases stayed unmatched. The CDR3 covers 14 residues. The CDR3 nucleotides read TGTGCCAGCAGCTTGGGCGGGGGGACCTACGAGCAGTACTTC. Protein sequence: CASSLGGGTYEQYF.

CDR3 nucleotides: TGTGCCACCAGCAGAGATGGGTGGGGGGAAGATACGCAGTATTTT. Amino acid sequence: CATSRDGWGEDTQYF. The chain has TRBV15 and TRBJ2-3; perhaps TRBD2 as D (6 bases). V was pared by 0 bases and J by 5 bases, with 12 bases between. Germline values: CDR1 LNHNV, CDR2 YYDKDF (reference sequence). This CDR3 has 15 residues.

The chain has TRBV19 and TRBJ1-3; 7 bases are a match to TRBD1. This CDR3 region has 17 residues. V lost 2 bases, J lost 4 bases, and 11 bases stayed unmatched. Germline V gene data show CDR1 as LNHDA and CDR2 as SQIVND (reference sequence). CDR3 DNA: TGTGCCAGTAGTATAAGACAGGGTCGCAAGGGAGGAAACACCATATATTTT. Translating gives CASSIRQGRKGGNTIYF. The variable domain in full, with the rest retrieved from reference TRBV19 and TRBJ1-3, is DGGITQSPKYLFRKEGQNVTLSCEQNLNHDAMYWYRQDPGQGLRLIYYSQIVNDFQKGDIAEGYSVSREKKESFPLTVTSAQKNPTAFYLCASSIRQGRKGGNTIYFGEGSWLTVV.

The chain couples TRBV6-2 or TRBV6-3 to TRBJ1-4, with 9 nucleotides matching TRBD1. The CDR3 covers 15 residues. Germline V gene lookup returns CDR1 MNHEY and CDR2 SVGEGT. The V segment lost 6 bases and the J segment 8 bases; nucleotides outside the gene matches: 10. In nucleotides, the CDR3 is TGTGCCAGCAGCTCTGCGGGACAGGGCCTCGAAAAACTGTTTTTT. Translation: CASSSAGQGLEKLFF.

The chain uses TRBV6-5 and TRBJ1-1, with TRBD1 identical over 8 bases. Germline CDR1 MNHEY, CDR2 SVGAGI. With 5 bases clipped from V and 5 bases from J, the junction kept 7 bases outside the gene matches. The CDR3 is 14 residues long. This CDR3 is CASSLQGVRTEAFF. In DNA, the CDR3 is TGTGCCAGCAGTCTACAGGGGGTGAGGACTGAAGCTTTCTTT.

This clone was detected a few times. V and J are TRBV19 and TRBJ2-7, with a tentative D call TRBD2 (5 bases). Germline values: CDR1 LNHDA, CDR2 SQIVND (reference sequence). Trimming removed 10 bases from V and 7 bases from J, with 17 bases in between. This CDR3 has 12 amino acids. In DNA, the CDR3 is TGTGCCACCACATCGAGGGCGTATGAGCAGTACTTC. As protein: CATTSRAYEQYF.

This clone was counted between two and nine times. The rearrangement uses TRBV19 and TRBJ1-1; D is perhaps TRBD1 (5 bases). Germline V CDR1 and CDR2: LNHDA, SQIVND (reference sequence). This CDR3 spans 14 amino acids. The V end lost 7 bases, the J end lost 3 bases, and 15 bases lay between the germline ends. DNA for the CDR3: TGTGCCAGTATCAAAGGCCTAGGGGACACTGAAGCTTTCTTT. Translating it yields CASIKGLGDTEAFF. The full variable domain, completed using reference TRBV19 and TRBJ1-1, is DGGITQSPKYLFRKEGQNVTLSCEQNLNHDAMYWYRQDPGQGLRLIYYSQIVNDFQKGDIAEGYSVSREKKESFPLTVTSAQKNPTAFYLCASIKGLGDTEAFFGQGTRLTVV.

CDR3 loop: CASITTGGGNTIYF. The CDR3 DNA sequence: TGTGCCAGTATCACTACAGGGGGAGGAAACACCATATATTTT. V and J are TRBV19 and TRBJ1-3; 8 bases align to TRBD1. CDR3 length: 14 residues. The J segment lost 4 bases and the V segment lost 7 bases, leaving 6 bases of the junction unmatched. Germline V gives CDR1 LNHDA, CDR2 SQIVND (reference sequence).

This chain joins TRBV6-6 and TRBJ1-4, with D possibly being TRBD1 (6 bases). The CDR3 length is 14 residues. V shed 6 bases and J shed 15 bases, with 23 bases lying between them. From germline, CDR1 is MNHNY and CDR2 SVGAGI (reference sequence). CDR3 loop: CASSTGQLMDKVFF. The CDR3 bases are TGTGCCAGCAGCACAGGGCAACTAATGGATAAGGTGTTTTTT.

V usage is TRBV9 and J usage is TRBJ1-5; D is undetermined. CDR3 size: 15 residues. Looked up from germline, CDR1 is SGDLS and CDR2 is YYNGEE. V was clipped by 0 bases and J by 1 base, with 8 bases between them. CDR3 bases: TGTGCCAGCAGCGTAGATCTGGGCAGCAATCAGCCCCAGCATTTT. It specifies CASSVDLGSNQPQHF.